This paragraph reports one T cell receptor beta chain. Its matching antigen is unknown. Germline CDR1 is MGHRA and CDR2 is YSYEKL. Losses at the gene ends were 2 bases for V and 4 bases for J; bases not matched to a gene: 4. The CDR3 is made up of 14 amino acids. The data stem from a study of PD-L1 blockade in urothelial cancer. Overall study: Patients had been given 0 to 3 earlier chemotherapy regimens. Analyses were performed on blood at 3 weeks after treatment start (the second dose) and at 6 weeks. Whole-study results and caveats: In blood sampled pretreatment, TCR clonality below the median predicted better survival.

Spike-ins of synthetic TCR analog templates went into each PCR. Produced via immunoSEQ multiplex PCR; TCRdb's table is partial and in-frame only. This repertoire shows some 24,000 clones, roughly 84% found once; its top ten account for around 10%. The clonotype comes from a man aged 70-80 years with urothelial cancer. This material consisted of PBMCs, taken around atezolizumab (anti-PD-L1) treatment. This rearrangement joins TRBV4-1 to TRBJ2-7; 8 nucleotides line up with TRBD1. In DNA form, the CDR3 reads TGCGCCAGCAGCCAACTGGACAGGGCGTACGAGCAGTACTTC. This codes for CASSQLDRAYEQYF.